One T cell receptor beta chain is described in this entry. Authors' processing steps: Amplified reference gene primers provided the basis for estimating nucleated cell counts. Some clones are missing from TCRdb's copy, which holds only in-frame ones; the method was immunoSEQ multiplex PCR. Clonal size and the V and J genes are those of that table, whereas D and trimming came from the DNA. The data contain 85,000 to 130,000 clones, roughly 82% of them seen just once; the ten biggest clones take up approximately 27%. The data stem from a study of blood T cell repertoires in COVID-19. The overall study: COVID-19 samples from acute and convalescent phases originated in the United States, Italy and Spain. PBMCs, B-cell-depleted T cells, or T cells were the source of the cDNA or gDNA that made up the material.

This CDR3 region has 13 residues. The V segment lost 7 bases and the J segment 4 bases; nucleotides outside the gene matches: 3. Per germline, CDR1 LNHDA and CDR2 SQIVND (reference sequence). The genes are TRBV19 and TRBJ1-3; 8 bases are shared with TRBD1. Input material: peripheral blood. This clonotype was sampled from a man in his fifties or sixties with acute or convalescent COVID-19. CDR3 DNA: TGTGCCAGTACCAGGACAGGGGGAAACACCATATATTTT. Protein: CASTRTGGNTIYF.